This entry is about one TCR beta chain. The antigen remains undetermined. The data were produced by immunoSEQ multiplex PCR, yet TCRdb's version contains in-frame clones alone and is incomplete. Among approximately 110,000 clones, just under 90% were seen once, and the ten largest hold 4.4%. The sample comes from a study of T cell responses to AZD1222 COVID-19 vaccine. Study-level findings and limits: Dominant CD4 TCR responses targeted spike regions 160-218 and 743-854. When two AZD1222 doses had been given, Spike-specific TCR breadth and depth rose. Clonal diversity may have been underestimated in mostly white British donors.

The receptor was derived from an adult in good health. Source: peripheral blood, taken on day 0 of AZD1222 vaccination.

This CDR3 is CASSSETGRPSSYNEQFF. The CDR3 coding sequence is TGTGCCAGCAGCTCAGAGACAGGGCGCCCCAGCTCCTACAATGAGCAGTTCTTC. The chain couples TRBV5-6 to TRBJ2-1; 7 nucleotides agree with TRBD1. This CDR3 is built from 18 residues. The V segment lost 3 bases and the J segment 0 bases; nucleotides outside the gene matches: 12. The germline V gene has CDR1 SGHDT and CDR2 YYEEEE.